These T cell receptor beta chains were read from a single sample in a study of blood T cell repertoires in COVID-19. Some clones are missing from TCRdb's copy, which holds only in-frame ones; the method was immunoSEQ multiplex PCR. This table has 210,000 or so clones, about 90% appearing once. Sequenced material: peripheral blood. These TCRs come from a man aged 45 to 65 with acute or convalescent COVID-19. The CDR3 runs from the conserved cysteine through the conserved F or W. The order of the fields is J gene, V gene, D gene, clone size, CDR3 DNA, CDR3 protein. D genes are given only for firm matches. Rows give clone size only sometimes, using once, few, many, or a class for an expanded clone.

>TRBJ2-3|TRBV7-6|TRBD2|NA
TGTGCCAGCAGCTTTACTAGCGGAATCACAGATACGCAGTATTTT
CASSFTSGITDTQYF
>TRBJ2-1|TRBV6-5|TRBD2|NA
TGTGCCAGCAGTAGGACTAGCGGGAGTGTCGAGCAGTTCTTC
CASSRTSGSVEQFF
>TRBJ1-1|TRBV7-3|TRBD1|once
TGTGCCAGCAGCTTAAATCAGGGGGACACTGAAGCTTTCTTT
CASSLNQGDTEAFF
>TRBJ2-7|TRBV5-1|TRBD1|NA
TGCGCCAGCAGCTTGGAACAGGGGGCCGAGCAGTACTTC
CASSLEQGAEQYF
>TRBJ1-5|TRBV2|NA|NA
TGTGCCAGCAGTGGCGGGGGGGGCAATCAGCCCCAGCATTTT
CASSGGGGNQPQHF
>TRBJ2-1|TRBV2|TRBD2|NA
TGTGCCAGCAGGTGGACTAGCGGGGGGTACAATGAGCAGTTCTTC
CASRWTSGGYNEQFF
>TRBJ1-2|TRBV4-2|TRBD1|NA
TGTGCCAGCAGCCAAGATCGGGGGACAGGGGTTTATGGCTACACCTTC
CASSQDRGTGVYGYTF
>TRBJ1-2|TRBV7-3|NA|NA
TGTGCCAGCAGCTTAATCCCGGGGGATAACTGTGGCTACACCTTC
CASSLIPGDNCGYTF
>TRBJ1-2|TRBV27|TRBD1|NA
TGTGCCAGCAAGGAGGGGGCGACTCACTATGGCTACACCTTC
CASKEGATHYGYTF
>TRBJ2-2|TRBV5-1|TRBD1|NA
TGCGCCAGCAGCCCCGGACAGGGGGTCCACACCGGGGAGCTGTTTTTT
CASSPGQGVHTGELFF